This TCR beta chain was recorded in a study of a mutant IDH1 vaccine in newly diagnosed glioma. Study-wide background: Most patients had radiochemotherapy with temozolomide before enrollment; others had one alone. Findings of the study overall: The authors found pseudoprogression apparently unrelated to changes in top peripheral T cell clonotypes.

A remark on this clone: Its target is not known.

The CDR3 contains 13 residues. In germline, CDR1 is MGHDK, CDR2 SYGVNS. V lost 1 base and J lost 5, with 8 bases in between. Specified time point: baseline, week 1 (first vaccination visit). Treatment described: pre-vaccination baseline after standard-of-care therapy. Profiling relied on immunoSEQ multiplex PCR, and the TCRdb table lists in-frame clones only, not all of them. The data contain around 67,000 clones, around 88% of them singletons. The TCR originated in a woman aged 18-29 years with glioma. Some clones in this sample may be carry-over from other donors' samples. V and J are TRBV25-1 and TRBJ2-5, with D unresolved. The sequencing here drew on peripheral blood mononuclear cells (PBMCs), taken from a glioma patient treated with radiotherapy, temozolomide or both. DNA of the CDR3: TGTGCCAGCAGTGAATGGGGATGGGAGACCCAGTACTTC. Protein sequence: CASSEWGWETQYF.